This TCR beta chain was identified in a study of naive and memory T cell subsets. This clonotype was picked up many times. An oligonucleotide containing a UMI was ligated to the 3' end of TCR cDNA. Ligated cDNA underwent four rounds of PCR with nested alpha and beta constant region primers and SP2. Reverse transcription of blood and skin TCR RNA was primed at alpha and beta constant regions. TCRdb reprocessed the 5' RACE reads via MiXCR and lists one record per CDR3 protein. The table lists tens of thousands of distinct CDR3 sequences, approximately 8.5% of them singletons. This sequence originates from a female donor in good health.

Here the CDR3 reads CASSYSPGRLGNIQYF. The CDR3 region has the DNA TGTGCCAGCAGTTACTCCCCGGGGAGGCTAGGAAACATTCAGTACTTC. The gene calls are TRBV6-2 or TRBV6-3 and TRBJ2-4, with a weak D call TRBD2 (6 bases). This CDR3 has 16 amino acids. The germline gives CDR1 MNHEY, CDR2 SVGEGT. The germline V and J ends were trimmed by 0 bases and 6 bases, with 15 bases remaining between them.